This TCR beta chain appears in the sequencing data of a study of shared T cell receptors in the human thymus. Profiled with immunoSEQ multiplex PCR; TCRdb holds only in-frame clones, not every one. Seen here are hundreds of thousands of clones, about 89% observed once, and the top ten hold roughly 0.0094%. The trim removed 3 bases at V and 2 bases at J, leaving 5 bases unmatched. This CDR3 is built from 17 residues. CDR1 is LNHDA, CDR2 SQIVND, per germline (reference sequence). The sample was also linked to a second study, of human thymus T cells. That investigation notes: Resections that were taken during corrective heart surgery supplied the thymus tissue.

The chain recombines TRBV19 with TRBJ2-1; TRBD2 matches 12 bases. This TCR derives from a boy in the first two years of life with a congenital heart defect. Material: thymocytes. CDR3 amino acids: CASSIPSSGGAYNEQFF. CDR3 DNA sequence: TGTGCCAGTAGTATTCCGTCTAGCGGGGGGGCCTACAATGAGCAGTTCTTC.